This entry concerns a single T cell receptor (beta chain). Its antigen is unknown. Since the CDR3 does not end with the conserved phenylalanine or tryptophan, this likely comes from a read error. CDR1 and CDR2 (germline): SQVTM, ANQGSEA. The CDR3 contains 14 residues. The sample is drawn from a study of tumor-infiltrating lymphocytes in primary liver carcinoma. Study context: Tumors were staged T1-T3 N0M0 and measured roughly 4 to 10 cm across. Points from the study as a whole: The study found only about 8-24% of top clones in all five tumor regions.

From roughly 0.45 ug total RNA, TCR beta cDNA was generated with a primer in the constant region. For TCR beta, libraries were produced by three nested multiplex PCR rounds using slightly modified ARM-PCR. TRBV1-TRBV30 forward primers paired with a C-beta reverse primer drove the first two PCR rounds, roughly 10 cycles each. TCRdb re-analysed the multiplex PCR reads in MiXCR, keeping a single row per CDR3 protein. This table holds 30,000 to 40,000 distinct CDR3 sequences, under 75% found once. Taking about 17-33 mg of unsorted bulk tissue, the authors co-extracted RNA and DNA. The sample was liver tumor tissue from sampling region 4. Subset meaning: tumor region T4, right-lateral pole. This TCR was sampled from a man between 40 and 49 years old with primary liver carcinoma and hepatitis B virus infection. The chain joins TRBV29-1 to TRBJ2-5, with D possibly matching TRBD2 (5 bases). The DNA of the CDR3 is TGTAGCGTTGAAGATGTCAGACAAGGAGAGACCCAGTACATC. It is translated as CSVEDVRQGETQYI.